The next 20 T cell receptor beta chains were all read from a single sample in a study of blood T cell repertoires in COVID-19. The table came from immunoSEQ multiplex PCR; TCRdb's copy has only in-frame clones and leaves some out. The data show hundreds of thousands of clones, roughly nine tenths seen once. The sample taken for sequencing was peripheral blood. All receptors come from a woman between 45 and 65 years old with acute or convalescent COVID-19.

The chain uses TRBV11-3 and TRBJ1-2; the D gene is possibly TRBD1 (5 bases). The CDR3 has 17 amino acids. The ends were cut back, 4 bases at V and 4 bases at J, with 22 bases in the middle. Germline CDR1 SGHNT, CDR2 YENEEA. CDR3 sequence reads: CASSSYTAGGRGYGYTF. The DNA of the CDR3 is TGTGCCAGCAGCTCCTATACCGCCGGGGGAAGGGGCTATGGCTACACCTTC.

J is TRBJ2-1 and V is TRBV6-4, with D perhaps matching TRBD2 (5 bases). V lost 4 bases and J lost 5, with 6 bases in between. This CDR3 has 12 residues. Looked up from germline, CDR1 is MRHNA and CDR2 is SNTAGT. The DNA of the CDR3 is TGTGCCAGCAGTGGACTAAACAATGAGCAGTTCTTC. This translates into CASSGLNNEQFF.

Turning to this clone: This sample also contains other DNA sequences that code for the same CDR3. The chain has TRBV5-1 and TRBJ2-1, with 8 bases identical to TRBD2. CDR3 length equals 15 residues. V lost 4 bases, J lost 0 bases, and 3 bases stayed unmatched. Germline lookup yields CDR1 SGHRS and CDR2 YFSETQ. The chain's CDR3 is CASSPGGSSYNEQFF. DNA of the CDR3: TGCGCCAGCAGCCCGGGGGGGAGCTCCTACAATGAGCAGTTCTTC.

The chain uses TRBV27 and TRBJ1-6; a weak D match, TRBD1 (5 bases). Trimming shortened V by 6 bases and J by 11 bases, and 11 bases separated the two germline ends. The V gene's germline CDR1 is MNHEY and CDR2 SMNVEV (reference sequence). This CDR3 is built from 12 residues. The chain's CDR3 is CASRIGGAPLHF. As DNA, the CDR3 is TGTGCCAGCAGGATTGGGGGGGCACCCCTCCACTTT.

The chain employs TRBV30 and TRBJ2-6; D not certain. This CDR3 comprises 15 residues. V was clipped by 5 bases and J by 0 bases, with 11 bases between them. The germline CDR1 and CDR2 sequences are GTSNPN and SVGIG (reference sequence). The CDR3 region has the DNA TGTGCCTGGTCCTTCCACTTCTCTGGGGCCAACGTCCTGACTTTC. Protein: CAWSFHFSGANVLTF.

V and J are TRBV7-9 and TRBJ2-5; possibly TRBD1 for D (6 bases). Germline lookup yields CDR1 SEHNR and CDR2 FQNEAQ (reference sequence). The CDR3 consists of 14 residues. The V end lost 1 base, the J end lost 5 bases, and 11 bases lay between the germline ends. The CDR3 here is CASSLEVQGETQYF. Here the CDR3 DNA reads TGTGCCAGCAGCTTAGAGGTCCAGGGGGAGACCCAGTACTTC.

The chain has TRBV2 and TRBJ1-5; 7 positions match TRBD1. Germline CDR1 is SNHLY and CDR2 is FYNNEI. The junction had 4 bases not matched to a gene; V was cut back by 8 bases and J by 0 bases. The CDR3 is 14 amino acids. CDR3 amino acids: CASQTGLSNQPQHF. The CDR3 nucleotides read TGTGCCAGCCAGACAGGGCTTAGCAATCAGCCCCAGCATTTT.

The chain recombines TRBV7-2 with TRBJ1-1; TRBD1 is a possible D gene (6 bases). Trimming removed 5 bases at V and 0 bases at J, with 16 bases between. The CDR3 covers 16 residues. In germline, CDR1 is SGHTA, CDR2 FQGNSA. The CDR3 DNA reads as TGTGCCAGCAGCCCATTCGGACAGTTTATGAACACTGAAGCTTTCTTT. Residues: CASSPFGQFMNTEAFF. Full variable domain (missing parts from reference TRBV7-2 and TRBJ1-1): GAGVSQSPSNKVTEKGKDVELRCDPISGHTALYWYRQSLGQGLEFLIYFQGNSAPDKSGLPSDRFSAERTGGSVSTLTIQRTQQEDSAVYLCASSPFGQFMNTEAFFGQGTRLTVV.

The J gene is TRBJ2-1, the V gene TRBV18; 9 nucleotides line up with TRBD1. This CDR3 contains 16 residues. Germline CDR1 KGHSH, CDR2 LQKENI. With 2 bases clipped from V and 4 bases from J, the junction kept 6 bases outside the gene matches. CDR3 region: CASSPGRGQGYNEQFF. CDR3 nucleotides: TGTGCCAGCTCACCAGGGCGGGGACAGGGTTACAATGAGCAGTTCTTC. The whole variable domain, filled in from reference TRBV18 and TRBJ2-1, reads NAGVMQNPRHLVRRRGQEARLRCSPMKGHSHVYWYRQLPEEGLKFMVYLQKENIIDESGMPKERFSAEFPKEGPSILRIQQVVRGDSAAYFCASSPGRGQGYNEQFFGPGTRLTVL.

CDR3 region: CASSLAGGAFEQFF. In DNA, the CDR3 is TGTGCCAGCAGCTTAGCAGGCGGGGCGTTTGAGCAGTTCTTC. The chain couples TRBV7-2 to TRBJ2-1; TRBD2 might be the D (6 bases). Trimming took 0 bases from V and 9 from J, leaving 12 bases between them. CDR3 length: 14 amino acids. Germline V gene sequence: CDR1 SGHTA, CDR2 FQGNSA.

The V call is TRBV30, the J call TRBJ1-5; the D gene is possibly TRBD1 (5 bases). Germline CDR1 is GTSNPN and CDR2 is SVGIG (reference sequence). The germline V and J ends were trimmed by 3 bases and 4 bases, with 13 bases remaining between them. This CDR3 has 14 residues. The CDR3 DNA reads TGTGCCTGGAGATGGGCAGGGCCGAATCAGCCCCAGCATTTT. Its protein is CAWRWAGPNQPQHF.

The chain carries TRBV19 and TRBJ1-4, with 7 nucleotides matching TRBD1. Germline values: CDR1 LNHDA, CDR2 SQIVND (reference sequence). This CDR3 is built from 14 residues. V shed 8 bases, J shed 2 bases, and the junction held 5 bases outside the gene matches. CDR3 loop: CASRFRGTNEKLFF. DNA of the CDR3: TGTGCCAGTCGGTTCAGGGGGACTAATGAAAAACTGTTTTTT.

The chain recombines TRBV18 with TRBJ2-2; TRBD2 is a possible D gene (5 bases). Germline CDR1 reads KGHSH; CDR2 reads LQKENI. V lost 3 bases, J lost 6 bases, and 14 bases lay in between. The CDR3 extends over 15 amino acids. The DNA of the CDR3 is TGTGCCAGCTCACCCCCTTCTGGACTCCCCGGGGAGCTGTTTTTT. This sequence encodes CASSPPSGLPGELFF.

In its sample, this clone was seen once. This rearrangement joins TRBV15 to TRBJ2-5, with D perhaps matching TRBD1 (5 bases). This CDR3 spans 10 amino acids. V dropped 9 bases and J dropped 5 bases, with 7 bases sitting between them. Germline loops: CDR1 LNHNV, CDR2 YYDKDF (reference sequence). The chain's CDR3 is CATPGETQYF. The CDR3 DNA follows: TGTGCCACTCCAGGGGAGACCCAGTACTTC.

The V gene is TRBV4-3, the J gene TRBJ1-1; weak D call: TRBD1 (5 bases). Germline V lookup: CDR1 LGHNA, CDR2 YSLEER. This CDR3 contains 14 residues. Trimming removed 0 bases at V and 4 bases at J, with 9 bases between. CDR3 DNA sequence: TGCGCCAGCAGCCAAGATTCAGGGATCACTGAAGCTTTCTTT. Encoded protein: CASSQDSGITEAFF.

This clone was seen just once. This chain joins TRBV19 and TRBJ1-5; the match to TRBD1 covers 12 bases. In germline, CDR1 is LNHDA, CDR2 SQIVND (reference sequence). V lost 7 bases, J lost 6 bases, and 7 bases stayed unmatched. The CDR3 runs 15 residues. In DNA form, the CDR3 reads TGTGCCAGTACCGGGACAGGGGGCGCGGGTCAGCCCCAGCATTTT. Protein product: CASTGTGGAGQPQHF. Combining the CDR3 with reference TRBV19 and TRBJ1-5 gives the whole variable domain DGGITQSPKYLFRKEGQNVTLSCEQNLNHDAMYWYRQDPGQGLRLIYYSQIVNDFQKGDIAEGYSVSREKKESFPLTVTSAQKNPTAFYLCASTGTGGAGQPQHFGDGTRLSIL.

This chain connects TRBV10-3 to TRBJ2-1; the match to TRBD2 covers 9 bases. The trim removed 3 bases at V and 7 bases at J, leaving 7 bases unmatched. The CDR3 consists of 15 residues. From germline, CDR1 is ENHRY and CDR2 SYGVKD. Here the CDR3 DNA reads TGTGCCATCAGTGAAAGGGGGCTAGCGGGAAATGAGCAGTTCTTC. Its protein is CAISERGLAGNEQFF.

This clone appeared once. The V gene is TRBV6-1, the J gene TRBJ1-5; D is unresolved. The germline V gene encodes CDR1 MNHNS and CDR2 SASEGT. V lost 1 base and J 3 bases, leaving 7 bases between the germline ends. This CDR3 region has 14 residues. The CDR3 spells CASSEGQANQPQHF. The CDR3 nucleotides are TGTGCCAGCAGTGAAGGCCAGGCCAATCAGCCCCAGCATTTT.

This clone appeared once. V gene TRBV7-2 combines with J gene TRBJ2-7; D is perhaps TRBD2 (7 bases). V was pared by 6 bases and J by 0 bases, with 12 bases between. Per germline, CDR1 SGHTA and CDR2 FQGNSA. CDR3 length: 14 residues. CDR3 nucleotide sequence: TGTGCCAGCAGAGGGGGGGGGAGCTCCTACGAGCAGTACTTC. Amino acids: CASRGGGSSYEQYF.

This clone has a handful of counts. The chain carries TRBV11-2 and TRBJ2-7; TRBD2 agrees at 7 bases. The CDR3 length is 15 residues. V was pared by 0 bases and J by 4 bases, with 6 bases of the junction left unmatched. The V gene's germline CDR1 is SGHAT and CDR2 FQNNGV. The CDR3 nucleotides read TGTGCCAGCAGCTTAGATCAGTGGGGAGGGTACGAGCAGTACTTC. It is translated as CASSLDQWGGYEQYF.